The rows below give T cell receptor beta chains drawn from one sample of a study of blood T cell repertoires in COVID-19. The table came from immunoSEQ multiplex PCR; TCRdb's copy has only in-frame clones and leaves some out. The sample has 80,000 or so clones; roughly 80% are singletons. Sample: peripheral blood. These receptors all come from a woman aged 70-85 years with acute or convalescent COVID-19. The CDR3 runs from the conserved cysteine through the conserved F or W. A D gene is named only where the DNA matches it firmly. Size tells how often a clone was seen (once, few, many) or the class of an expanded clone, and some rows leave it out.

abundance | len | d_gene | j_gene | v_gene | CDR3nt | CDR3aa
. | 15 | . | TRBJ2-1 | TRBV25-1 | TGTGCCAGCAGTATTCGACAGGGAGGATACAATGAGCAGTTCTTC | CASSIRQGGYNEQFF
. | 15 | . | TRBJ2-1 | TRBV6-5 | TGTGCCAGTAGTTTGGACGGGGTATCCTACAATGAGCAGTTCTTC | CASSLDGVSYNEQFF
. | 14 | TRBD1 | TRBJ2-2 | TRBV2 | TGTGCCAGCACTTGGACAGGGGGCACCGGGGAGCTGTTTTTT | CASTWTGGTGELFF
. | 15 | . | TRBJ1-1 | TRBV29-1 | TGCAGCGTTCGGGGGGGCTTCCCCATGAACACTGAAGCTTTCTTT | CSVRGGFPMNTEAFF
. | 15 | TRBD2 | TRBJ2-2 | TRBV7-3 | TGTGCCAGCAGTTTGACTAGCGGGGGAACCGGGGAGCTGTTTTTT | CASSLTSGGTGELFF
. | 13 | TRBD1 | TRBJ2-7 | TRBV5-1 | TGCGCCAGTGGGACAGGGGGTTCCTACGAGCAGTACTTC | CASGTGGSYEQYF
. | 14 | . | TRBJ1-2 | TRBV6-5 | TGTGCCAGCACCCCAGAGGGCCGCTCTTATGGCTACACCTTC | CASTPEGRSYGYTF
. | 16 | TRBD1 | TRBJ2-1 | TRBV11-3 | TGTGCCAGCAGCTTAGGGACAGGGGGTTCTTACAATGAGCAGTTCTTC | CASSLGTGGSYNEQFF
. | 12 | . | TRBJ2-7 | TRBV24-1 | TGTGCCACCTTGACTCCTGACTACGAGCAGTACTTC | CATLTPDYEQYF
. | 15 | . | TRBJ2-1 | TRBV9 | TGTGCCAGCAGCGTAGCGGGGGGCCTAGAAAATGAGCAGTTCTTC | CASSVAGGLENEQFF
. | 11 | . | TRBJ1-2 | TRBV9 | TGTGCCAGCAGCTCCCGGGGAGGCTACACCTTC | CASSSRGGYTF
. | 12 | . | TRBJ2-7 | TRBV9 | TGTGCCAGCGGGGGGAGCTCCTACGAGCAGTACTTC | CASGGSSYEQYF
few | 16 | TRBD1 | TRBJ1-6 | TRBV6-6 | TGTGCCAGCAGTTACTCGCCGGGACAGGGTAATTCACCCCTCCACTTT | CASSYSPGQGNSPLHF
. | 10 | . | TRBJ1-2 | TRBV25-1 | TGTGCCAGCAGTCAGGGGGGCTACACCTTC | CASSQGGYTF
. | 16 | TRBD2 | TRBJ2-5 | TRBV11-2 | TGTGCCAGCAGCCACCTCTTTGCGGGGGGTCCTGAGACCCAGTACTTC | CASSHLFAGGPETQYF
. | 15 | . | TRBJ2-1 | TRBV7-6 | TGTGCCAGCAGCTTAGGGCAGTTAAGCTACAATGAGCAGTTCTTC | CASSLGQLSYNEQFF
once | 13 | . | TRBJ1-3 | TRBV12-3/TRBV12-4 | TGTGCCAGCAGGCAGGGTAGTGGAAACACCATATATTTT | CASRQGSGNTIYF
once | 14 | . | TRBJ2-1 | TRBV6-2/TRBV6-3 | TGTGCCAGCAGTTACTCGCGGGGATACAATGAGCAGTTCTTC | CASSYSRGYNEQFF
. | 14 | TRBD1 | TRBJ1-2 | TRBV10-3 | TGTGCCATCAGTCCGGGGACAGGGGTAGGTGGCTACACCTTC | CAISPGTGVGGYTF
. | 13 | . | TRBJ2-5 | TRBV6-2/TRBV6-3 | TGTGCCAGCAGTTTGGGACTCCAAGAGACCCAGTACTTC | CASSLGLQETQYF
. | 13 | . | TRBJ1-1 | TRBV12-3/TRBV12-4 | TGTGCCAGCAGTCCCACCGGCGCGGGAGGAGCTTTCTTT | CASSPTGAGGAFF
. | 15 | TRBD1 | TRBJ2-3 | TRBV6-1 | TGTGCCAGCAGTGAGCCGGGACAGGGGACAGATACGCAGTATTTT | CASSEPGQGTDTQYF
. | 15 | . | TRBJ2-5 | TRBV5-6 | TGTGCCAGCAGCTATAGCCCGACGGGAAAAGAGACCCAGTACTTC | CASSYSPTGKETQYF
. | 13 | . | TRBJ2-7 | TRBV12-3/TRBV12-4 | TGTGCCAGCAGTTTTACAGAAACCTACGAGCAGTACTTC | CASSFTETYEQYF
few | 12 | . | TRBJ2-3 | TRBV7-9 | TGTGCCAGCAGCTTAGTACTAAATACGCAGTATTTT | CASSLVLNTQYF
. | 13 | . | TRBJ1-5 | TRBV18 | TGTGCCAGCTCGGAAAGTCGGGAACAGCCCCAGCATTTT | CASSESREQPQHF
. | 17 | TRBD1 | TRBJ2-3 | TRBV5-5 | TGTGCCAGCAGCTTGAGGGGGGACAGGGGAAACACAGATACGCAGTATTTT | CASSLRGDRGNTDTQYF
. | 15 | . | TRBJ1-1 | TRBV28 | TGTGCCAGCACCCCTGGGAGGGGAGTGAACACTGAAGCTTTCTTT | CASTPGRGVNTEAFF
. | 16 | . | TRBJ2-5 | TRBV11-2 | TGTGCCAGCAGCTTAGATCTAGGGGACTACCAAGAGACCCAGTACTTC | CASSLDLGDYQETQYF
. | 16 | TRBD2 | TRBJ2-1 | TRBV5-8 | TGTGCCAGCAGCTTGATACTAGCGGGGGGCCCCAGGGAGCAGTTCTTC | CASSLILAGGPREQFF
. | 17 | . | TRBJ1-1 | TRBV9 | TGTGCCAGCAGCGTAGAGGCTGGGGCCAGGGTAATTTCTGAAGCTTTCTTT | CASSVEAGARVISEAFF
. | 15 | TRBD2 | TRBJ2-3 | TRBV9 | TGTGCCAGCAGCAGGTGGAGCGGGGATGCAGATACGCAGTATTTT | CASSRWSGDADTQYF
few | 16 | TRBD1 | TRBJ1-1 | TRBV6-2/TRBV6-3 | TGTGCCAGCAGTGACAGGGGCGCCCGAGACGACACTGAAGCTTTCTTT | CASSDRGARDDTEAFF
few | 15 | TRBD1 | TRBJ1-2 | TRBV4-2 | TGTGCCAGCAGCCAAGATGTGGGACAGGGGAGTGGCTACACCTTC | CASSQDVGQGSGYTF
few | 15 | . | TRBJ2-1 | TRBV9 | TGTGCCAGCAGCGTAGAGATTTTTAGCCCCAATGAGCAGTTCTTC | CASSVEIFSPNEQFF
once | 14 | . | TRBJ1-4 | TRBV6-6 | TGTGCCAGCAGCCGCCACAGGAGTAATGAAAAACTGTTTTTT | CASSRHRSNEKLFF
. | 16 | . | TRBJ1-5 | TRBV19 | TGTGCCAGTAGTCTTGAAAGATATAGTAGCAATCAGCCCCAGCATTTT | CASSLERYSSNQPQHF
few | 15 | TRBD1 | TRBJ1-2 | TRBV6-2/TRBV6-3 | TGTGCCAGCAGTTATAGGGGGCGCTTTGATCGGGGCTACACCTTC | CASSYRGRFDRGYTF
. | 16 | . | TRBJ1-4 | TRBV6-6 | TGTGCCAGCAGTTACGTACAGGCCTCAACTAATGAAAAACTGTTTTTT | CASSYVQASTNEKLFF
. | 17 | TRBD1 | TRBJ1-2 | TRBV18 | TGTGCCAGCTCACCAACCCGGACAGGGTGGTATGAGGATGGCTACACCTTC | CASSPTRTGWYEDGYTF
few | 14 | TRBD1 | TRBJ2-7 | TRBV29-1 | TGCAGCGTTGAAGAAGTGGGACAGGGCCACGAGCAGTACTTC | CSVEEVGQGHEQYF
. | 13 | . | TRBJ1-2 | TRBV29-1 | TGCAGCGCTGAGCAATTGGTAGACTATGGCTACACCTTC | CSAEQLVDYGYTF
. | 15 | TRBD1 | TRBJ2-1 | TRBV4-3 | TGCGCCAGCAGCCAGAACCAGTTCGACAGGGGTGGGCAGTTCTTC | CASSQNQFDRGGQFF
. | 15 | TRBD2 | TRBJ2-1 | TRBV3-1/TRBV3-2 | TGTGCCAGCAGCAAAACCCGGACTAGTATTCTTGAGCAGTTCTTC | CASSKTRTSILEQFF
few | 16 | TRBD1 | TRBJ1-1 | TRBV19 | TGTGCCAGTAGTAGCGGCCGACAGGGGGTGAACACTGAAGCTTTCTTT | CASSSGRQGVNTEAFF
. | 13 | . | TRBJ1-2 | TRBV6-1 | TGTGCCAGCAGTGACAGGTCTAACTATGGCTACACCTTC | CASSDRSNYGYTF
. | 15 | . | TRBJ1-4 | TRBV19 | TGTGCCAGTAGTAGGGCGGGCGGGGAGTATGAAAAACTGTTTTTT | CASSRAGGEYEKLFF
. | 12 | TRBD1 | TRBJ2-7 | TRBV5-6 | TGTGCCAGCAGCCCAGACAGGGCCGAGCAGTACTTC | CASSPDRAEQYF
. | 12 | . | TRBJ2-1 | TRBV7-3 | TGTGCCAGCAGCTTAAGTAACAATGAGCAGTTCTTC | CASSLSNNEQFF
. | 14 | . | TRBJ2-3 | TRBV18 | TGTGCCAGCTCGGCCGGCGCGGGCACAGATACGCAGTATTTT | CASSAGAGTDTQYF
. | 19 | TRBD2 | TRBJ2-5 | TRBV7-9 | TGTGCCAGCAGCATACTAGGGACTAGCGGGGGCCCGTTAGAAGAGACCCAGTACTTC | CASSILGTSGGPLEETQYF
. | 15 | . | TRBJ2-6 | TRBV7-2 | TGTGCCAGCCGCGATCTAGTTGCCGGGGCCAACGTCCTGACTTTC | CASRDLVAGANVLTF
. | 14 | . | TRBJ1-1 | TRBV6-5 | TGTGCCAGCAGTTTAATACACAGGGAAACTGAAGCTTTCTTT | CASSLIHRETEAFF
. | 12 | TRBD1 | TRBJ1-2 | TRBV29-1 | TGCAGCGTTGACAGAGGGGGCGCAGGCTACACCTTC | CSVDRGGAGYTF
few | 14 | . | TRBJ1-2 | TRBV3-1/TRBV3-2 | TGTGCCAGCAGCCAAACAGGAGAGGACTATGGCTACACCTTC | CASSQTGEDYGYTF